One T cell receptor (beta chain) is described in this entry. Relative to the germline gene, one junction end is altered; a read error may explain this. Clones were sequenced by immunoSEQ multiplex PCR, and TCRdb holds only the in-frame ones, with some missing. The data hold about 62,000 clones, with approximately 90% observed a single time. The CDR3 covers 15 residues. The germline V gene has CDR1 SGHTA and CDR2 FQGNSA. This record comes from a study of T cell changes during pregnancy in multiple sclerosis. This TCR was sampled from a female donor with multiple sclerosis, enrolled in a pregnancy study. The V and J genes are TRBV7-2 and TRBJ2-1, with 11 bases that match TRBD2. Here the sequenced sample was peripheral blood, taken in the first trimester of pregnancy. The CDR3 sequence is CASRLAGGRSNEQFF. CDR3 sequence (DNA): TGTGCCAGCAGATTAGCGGGGGGGCGAAGCAATGAGCAGTTCTTC.